These T cell receptor beta chains were read from a single sample in a study of blood T cell repertoires in COVID-19. Sequenced by immunoSEQ multiplex PCR; TCRdb stores in-frame clones only, minus some. This sample yields around 230,000 clones, of which 81% are seen a single time; around a tenth belongs to the top ten. Specimen: PBMCs or T cells enriched from blood (not recorded which). Source of these receptors: a man in his forties or fifties who had recovered from COVID-19. CDR3s include the opening cysteine and the closing phenylalanine or tryptophan. The D gene is left open where the match is weak. Where a row states a size, it is once, few, many or the class of an expanded clone; other rows omit it.

J,size,D,V,CDR3,DNA
TRBJ1-5,once,TRBD1,TRBV6-5,CASSYPGQGNQPQHF,TGTGCCAGCAGTTACCCGGGACAGGGGAATCAGCCCCAGCATTTT
TRBJ2-3,.,TRBD2,TRBV9,CASSYSGRRTDTQYF,TGTGCCAGCAGTTATAGCGGGAGAAGGACAGATACGCAGTATTTT
TRBJ1-3,.,.,TRBV9,CASSVGHLPYSGNTIYF,TGTGCCAGCAGCGTTGGACATTTACCCTACTCTGGAAACACCATATATTTT
TRBJ2-2,.,TRBD1,TRBV2,CASRQDRGNTGELFF,TGTGCCAGCAGACAGGACAGGGGGAACACCGGGGAGCTGTTTTTT
TRBJ1-2,.,.,TRBV29-1,CSVEGGAGDYGYTF,TGCAGCGTTGAGGGGGGGGCTGGTGACTATGGCTACACCTTC
TRBJ2-3,.,.,TRBV11-2,CASRPPGSGTDTQYF,TGTGCCAGCAGACCCCCGGGTAGTGGCACAGATACGCAGTATTTT
TRBJ2-5,.,TRBD1,TRBV28,CASSSWTGSSQETQYF,TGTGCCAGCAGCTCCTGGACAGGGTCCAGTCAAGAGACCCAGTACTTC
TRBJ2-7,.,.,TRBV9,CASTQTGEVIEF,TGTGCCAGCACTCAGACAGGCGAGGTAATAGAATTC
TRBJ1-2,once,TRBD1,TRBV7-9,CASSVNDRGYGYTF,TGTGCCAGCAGCGTAAACGACAGGGGCTATGGCTACACCTTC
TRBJ2-7,once,.,TRBV19,CASSAGYEQYF,TGTGCCAGTAGTGCCGGTTACGAGCAGTACTTC
TRBJ1-3,.,.,TRBV5-1,CASSLKVGGPGNTIYF,TGCGCCAGCAGCTTGAAGGTAGGAGGCCCTGGAAACACCATATATTTT
TRBJ1-2,.,.,TRBV12-5,CASGLGTDPNGYTF,TGTGCTAGTGGTTTGGGGACAGACCCGAATGGCTACACCTTC
TRBJ2-7,.,.,TRBV4-2,CASSQVYGSSYEQYF,TGTGCCAGCAGCCAAGTATACGGGAGTTCCTACGAGCAGTACTTC
TRBJ1-1,.,TRBD1,TRBV6-6,CASSTRTGQGEAFF,TGTGCCAGCAGTACTCGGACAGGGCAAGGTGAAGCTTTCTTT
TRBJ1-5,many,TRBD1,TRBV19,CASSIRGGLGPQHF,TGTGCCAGTAGTATCCGAGGGGGCTTAGGGCCCCAGCATTTT
TRBJ2-6,.,TRBD1,TRBV5-1,CASSFDRAAGANVLTF,TGCGCCAGCAGCTTTGACAGGGCGGCTGGGGCCAACGTCCTGACTTTC
TRBJ1-4,.,.,TRBV30,CAWSVRTFEKLFF,TGTGCCTGGAGTGTCAGGACTTTTGAAAAACTGTTTTTT
TRBJ1-5,.,.,TRBV27,CASSAGQPGRRPQHF,TGTGCCAGCAGTGCCGGACAGCCTGGAAGACGACCCCAGCATTTT
TRBJ1-3,.,.,TRBV4-1,CASSQGRGSGNTIYF,TGCGCCAGCAGCCAAGGCAGGGGCTCTGGAAACACCATATATTTT
TRBJ2-7,.,TRBD1,TRBV11-2,CASSLYTGQGGEQYF,TGTGCCAGCAGCTTATATACCGGACAGGGTGGCGAGCAGTACTTC
TRBJ1-1,once,TRBD1,TRBV18,CASPQGPNTEAFF,TGTGCCAGCCCACAGGGGCCGAACACTGAAGCTTTCTTT
TRBJ2-5,.,.,TRBV18,CASSPRDSGFQETQYF,TGTGCCAGCTCACCACGTGATAGCGGATTCCAAGAGACCCAGTACTTC
TRBJ1-6,once,.,TRBV10-3,CAISESAAHMGGSPLHF,TGTGCCATCAGTGAGTCGGCAGCGCACATGGGAGGTTCACCCCTCCACTTT
TRBJ2-7,once,.,TRBV6-5,CASSYSGGGPYEQYF,TGTGCCAGCAGTTACTCGGGAGGTGGTCCCTACGAGCAGTACTTC
TRBJ1-2,.,.,TRBV20-1,CREGVNYGYTF,TGCAGAGAGGGGGTTAACTATGGCTACACCTTC
TRBJ2-1,once,TRBD2,TRBV18,CASSPRASGILNEQFF,TGTGCCAGCTCACCACGGGCTAGCGGGATTTTGAATGAGCAGTTCTTC
TRBJ1-2,.,.,TRBV6-4,CASSDPREGDYTF,TGTGCCAGCAGTGATCCTCGGGAGGGCGACTACACCTTC